This T cell receptor (beta chain) was identified during a study of OX40 agonist ivuxolimab in advanced cancers. Study at large: The dose-escalation cohort had hepatocellular carcinoma, melanoma, renal cell or head and neck cancer.

V trimming: 3 bases; J trimming: 4 bases; junction bases outside the gene matches: 6. The germline gives CDR1 SGHRS, CDR2 YFSETQ. The CDR3 length is 14 residues. Method: immunoSEQ multiplex PCR; TCRdb's copy keeps in-frame clones and lacks some. This table holds approximately 77,000 clones, less than 95% found once. The receptor was isolated from an adult with an advanced solid tumor such as melanoma, head and neck, liver or kidney cancer. The sequencing here drew on CD4+ or CD8+ T cells sorted from blood, taken in a trial of the OX40 agonist ivuxolimab. V is TRBV5-1 and J is TRBJ2-5; 7 nucleotides align to TRBD2. CDR3 DNA sequence: TGCGCCAGCAGCTCGGGCAGCGGGGCAGAGACCCAGTACTTC. Translated: CASSSGSGAETQYF.